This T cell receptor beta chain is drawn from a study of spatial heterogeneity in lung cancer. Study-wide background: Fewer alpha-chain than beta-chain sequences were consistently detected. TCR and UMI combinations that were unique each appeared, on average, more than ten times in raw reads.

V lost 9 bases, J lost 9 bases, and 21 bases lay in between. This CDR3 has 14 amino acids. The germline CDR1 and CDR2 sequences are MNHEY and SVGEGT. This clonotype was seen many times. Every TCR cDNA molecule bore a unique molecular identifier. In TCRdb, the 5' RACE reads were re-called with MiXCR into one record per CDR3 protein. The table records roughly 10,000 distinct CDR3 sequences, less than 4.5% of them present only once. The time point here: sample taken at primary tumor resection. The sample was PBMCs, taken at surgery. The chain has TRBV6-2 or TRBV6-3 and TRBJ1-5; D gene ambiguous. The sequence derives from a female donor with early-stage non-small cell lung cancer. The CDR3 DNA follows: TGTGCCAGTCCGGCGTCGCGACGGGTAGGGCCCCAGCATTTT. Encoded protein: CASPASRRVGPQHF.